This passage covers 27 T cell receptor beta chains from one sample sequenced in a study of T cell responses to AZD1222 COVID-19 vaccine. Here immunoSEQ multiplex PCR was the method, and the copy in TCRdb shows in-frame clones only, minus some. The sample carries more than 100,000 clones, about nine tenths recorded once. The starting material was peripheral blood, obtained 28 days after the second AZD1222 dose. The source of these receptors is an adult who received the AZD1222 COVID-19 vaccine.

The V and J genes are TRBV5-1 and TRBJ2-3; weak D call: TRBD1 (6 bases). This CDR3 spans 16 amino acids. From germline, CDR1 is SGHRS and CDR2 YFSETQ. Trimming took off 3 bases at V and 6 bases at J, with 20 bases between the two ends. CDR3 nucleotide sequence: TGCGCCAGCAGCTCGGCGGTGACAGGAGGTTTGGATACGCAGTATTTT. Residues: CASSSAVTGGLDTQYF.

The V and J genes are TRBV7-9 and TRBJ1-4, with TRBD1 matching 9 bases. The CDR3 loop spans 14 amino acids. V gave up 6 bases and J gave up 4 bases; unmatched junction bases: 3. CDR1 SEHNR and CDR2 FQNEAQ come from the germline V gene (reference sequence). CDR3 bases: TGTGCCAGCAGTCGGGGACAGGGTAATGAAAAACTGTTTTTT. Protein: CASSRGQGNEKLFF.

J is TRBJ1-2 and V is TRBV10-3; D is uncertain. Germline CDR1 and CDR2: ENHRY and SYGVKD. CDR3 length: 13 residues. V was trimmed by 4 bases and J by 1 base, leaving 7 bases between them. The CDR3 nucleotides read TGTGCCATCAGTGTTAGGGATAACTATGGCTACACCTTC. This translates into CAISVRDNYGYTF.

In this sample, this clone turned up once. The chain joins TRBV12-3 or TRBV12-4 to TRBJ2-7; D uncertain. Trimming stripped 3 bases from V and 11 bases from J, with 11 bases between. The CDR3 is 11 amino acids. CDR3 sequence (DNA): TGTGCCAGCAGTTTGGGGATAGAGAAGTACTTC. This sequence encodes CASSLGIEKYF.

The chain uses TRBV28 and TRBJ2-7, with D tentatively TRBD2 (6 bases). Trimming stripped 3 bases from V and 2 bases from J, with 8 bases between. This CDR3 is 13 amino acids long. Germline V gives CDR1 MDHEN, CDR2 SYDVKM. Written as DNA, the CDR3 is TGTGCCAGCAGTTTCGGAGGGCCCTACGAGCAGTACTTC. Protein sequence: CASSFGGPYEQYF.

Comments on this clone: Other DNA sequences within the sample encode an identical CDR3. The chain has TRBV18 and TRBJ1-2, with D possibly TRBD1 on 5 matching bases. CDR3 length: 13 residues. Germline V gives CDR1 KGHSH, CDR2 LQKENI. Trimming took off 3 bases at V and 2 bases at J, with 7 bases between the two ends. CDR3 protein: CASSPDKNYGYTF. CDR3 DNA sequence: TGTGCCAGCTCACCGGACAAAAACTATGGCTACACCTTC.

The genes are TRBV29-1 and TRBJ2-3; 8 nucleotides line up with TRBD2. J was trimmed by 2 bases and V by 7 bases; bases with no gene match: 11. This CDR3 comprises 15 residues. Germline V gene data show CDR1 as SQVTM and CDR2 as ANQGSEA. This CDR3 is CSGREGILFTDTQYF. CDR3 DNA: TGCAGCGGCCGGGAGGGAATACTTTTCACAGATACGCAGTATTTT.

V gene TRBV24-1 combines with J gene TRBJ2-3; TRBD1 aligns across 7 bases. This CDR3 comprises 16 residues. Germline CDR1 reads KGHDR; CDR2 reads SFDVKD. J lost 9 bases, V lost 3 bases, and 14 bases had no gene match. The DNA of the CDR3 is TGTGCCACCAGTGATATATCAGTTCGGGGACAGCGGACGCAGTATTTT. Encoded protein: CATSDISVRGQRTQYF.

This chain's CDR3 is CASSDGGSYTF. CDR3 sequence (DNA): TGTGCCAGCAGTGATGGGGGTAGTTACACCTTC. The V call is TRBV6-1, the J call TRBJ1-2, with D possibly being TRBD1 (5 bases). CDR1 and CDR2 from the germline V gene are MNHNS and SASEGT. Trimming removed 3 bases at V and 11 bases at J, with 10 bases between. The CDR3 length is 11 residues.

The chain couples TRBV28 to TRBJ1-5, with unresolved D. Trimming stripped 5 bases from V and 5 bases from J, with 13 bases between. The CDR3 contains 14 residues. The V gene's germline CDR1 is MDHEN and CDR2 SYDVKM. CDR3 loop: CASSPPHGHQPQHF. In DNA, the CDR3 is TGTGCCAGCAGTCCACCCCACGGTCATCAGCCCCAGCATTTT.

The chain employs TRBV11-3 and TRBJ2-2, with D perhaps matching TRBD2 (6 bases). The CDR3 sequence is 14 residues long. Per the germline V gene, CDR1 is SGHNT and CDR2 is YENEEA. V was shortened by 1 base and J by 3 bases, with 6 bases between the two germline ends. The CDR3 reads CASSLAGDTGELFF. In DNA form, the CDR3 reads TGTGCCAGCAGCTTAGCGGGAGACACCGGGGAGCTGTTTTTT.

The J gene is TRBJ1-5, the V gene TRBV28; no definite D call. The CDR3 is made up of 11 amino acids. Looked up from germline, CDR1 is MDHEN and CDR2 is SYDVKM. The V and J ends lost 3 bases and 6 bases respectively, with 3 bases between them. In nucleotides, the CDR3 is TGTGCCAGCAGTTTGGGTCAGCCCCAGCATTTT. It specifies CASSLGQPQHF.

The rearrangement links TRBV14 to TRBJ2-3; no definite D call. The CDR3 contains 16 residues. V was trimmed by 4 bases and J by 7 bases, leaving 21 bases between them. Germline-derived CDR1 and CDR2 are SGHDN and FVKESK. DNA of the CDR3: TGTGCCAGCAGCCCCCCCGGGTTGGGATTTGGGAATACGCAGTATTTT. Encoded protein: CASSPPGLGFGNTQYF.

This clone is a singleton in its sample. J is TRBJ2-7 and V is TRBV7-2, with 9 positions matching TRBD2. This CDR3 contains 15 residues. Germline CDR1 reads SGHTA; CDR2 reads FQGNSA. V gave up 1 base and J gave up 2 bases; unmatched junction bases: 3. For the CDR3, the DNA is TGTGCCAGCAGCTTAGACGCTAGCGGGGCCTACGAGCAGTACTTC. The encoded protein is CASSLDASGAYEQYF.

This clone has a single count. The chain links TRBV7-9 to TRBJ1-4; possible D gene TRBD1, 6 bases. CDR1 SEHNR and CDR2 FQNEAQ come from the germline V gene (reference sequence). The ends were cut back, 1 base at V and 0 bases at J, with 9 bases in the middle. The CDR3 extends over 16 amino acids. The DNA for the CDR3 is TGTGCCAGCAGCTTAGGGGGGACACCAACTAATGAAAAACTGTTTTTT. It codes for CASSLGGTPTNEKLFF.

This clone has only a few counts. The chain employs TRBV5-6 and TRBJ1-5; no clear D gene. Trimming removed 1 base from V and 1 base from J, with 6 bases in between. The CDR3 sequence is 14 residues long. CDR1 and CDR2 (germline): SGHDT, YYEEEE. The CDR3 loop is CASSLSGSNQPQHF. The CDR3, as DNA: TGTGCCAGCAGCTTGTCGGGCAGCAATCAGCCCCAGCATTTT.

The chain is built from TRBV6-6 and TRBJ2-7; the D gene is possibly TRBD2 (6 bases). Trimming cost V 5 bases and J 0 bases, with 11 bases left between them. CDR3 size: 14 residues. Germline V CDR1 and CDR2: MNHNY, SVGAGI (reference sequence). CDR3 region: CASSVGGSSYEQYF. The CDR3 coding sequence is TGTGCCAGCAGTGTTGGGGGGAGCTCCTACGAGCAGTACTTC.

The V and J genes are TRBV5-1 and TRBJ1-3; unclear D gene. Per the germline V gene, CDR1 is SGHRS and CDR2 is YFSETQ. This CDR3 has 16 residues. Deletions cut 4 bases from V and 0 bases from J, with 14 bases between. CDR3 nucleotides: TGCGCCAGCAGCCGAGGGAGGGTCAGCTCTGGAAACACCATATATTTT. Amino acid sequence: CASSRGRVSSGNTIYF.

The chain uses TRBV3-1 (or the pseudogene TRBV3-2) and TRBJ2-1, with D possibly being TRBD2 (6 bases). Germline V gives CDR1 LGHDT, CDR2 YNNKEL (reference sequence). Deletions cut 0 bases from V and 4 bases from J, with 10 bases between. The CDR3 extends over 15 amino acids. The CDR3, as DNA: TGTGCCAGCAGCCAAGACAGGGACTCTTACAATGAGCAGTTCTTC. This encodes CASSQDRDSYNEQFF.

The chain carries TRBV19 and TRBJ1-6; D gene unclear. The CDR3 is 15 residues long. Trimming pared 1 base from V and 10 bases from J, leaving 14 bases between. Germline lookup yields CDR1 LNHDA and CDR2 SQIVND (reference sequence). CDR3 loop: CASSIGFMRDSPLHF. The CDR3, as DNA: TGTGCCAGTAGTATAGGTTTTATGAGAGACTCACCCCTCCACTTT.

This clone was seen a few times. This chain joins TRBV5-1 and TRBJ2-1; TRBD2 matches 7 bases. The J segment lost 5 bases and the V segment lost 4 bases, leaving 9 bases of the junction unmatched. This CDR3 has 15 amino acids. Germline-derived CDR1 and CDR2 are SGHRS and YFSETQ. DNA for the CDR3: TGCGCCAGCAGCCCAGGGATAGCGGGCAACAATGAGCAGTTCTTC. Protein: CASSPGIAGNNEQFF.

The chain links TRBV2 to TRBJ1-6, with a weak D call TRBD1 (5 bases). CDR3 length: 15 residues. Germline-derived CDR1 and CDR2 are SNHLY and FYNNEI. The V end lost 5 bases, the J end lost 7 bases, and 15 bases lay between the germline ends. The CDR3 spells CASSSQGSGNSPLHF. For the CDR3, the DNA is TGTGCCAGCAGTTCGCAGGGCTCAGGGAATTCACCCCTCCACTTT.

This sequence joins TRBV19 and TRBJ2-3; 7 nucleotides match TRBD2. CDR3 length: 16 amino acids. Germline loops: CDR1 LNHDA, CDR2 SQIVND (reference sequence). Unmatched junction bases numbered 9, after V lost 2 bases and J lost 4 bases. The CDR3 nucleotides are TGTGCCAGTAGTATACTCTGGCGGGAGCGTGCAGATACGCAGTATTTT. It codes for CASSILWRERADTQYF.

This chain links TRBV6-5 with TRBJ1-5; 7 bases line up with TRBD1. The CDR3 contains 14 residues. Trimming at V came to 7 bases and at J to 5 bases, leaving 8 bases not matched to a gene. CDR1 and CDR2 (germline): MNHEY, SVGAGI. CDR3 loop: CASTKERGHQPQHF. For the CDR3, the DNA is TGTGCCAGCACCAAAGAGAGGGGGCATCAGCCCCAGCATTTT.

The chain employs TRBV28 and TRBJ2-3; 7 nucleotides agree with TRBD2. The CDR3 runs to 13 residues. V gave up 10 bases and J gave up 2 bases; unmatched junction bases: 6. The germline V gene encodes CDR1 MDHEN and CDR2 SYDVKM. The DNA of the CDR3 is TGTGCCATCCATGGGGGGGTCACAGATACGCAGTATTTT. Translating gives CAIHGGVTDTQYF.

V is TRBV6-2 or TRBV6-3 and J is TRBJ1-5, with a tentative D call TRBD1 (6 bases). The CDR3 contains 19 residues. V was trimmed by 6 bases and J by 5 bases, leaving 29 bases between them. In germline, CDR1 is MNHEY, CDR2 SVGEGT. Written as DNA, the CDR3 is TGTGCCAGCAGCCCTTGGGCGGGGGGCCGCCGGAGTATCGATCAGCCCCAGCATTTT. As protein: CASSPWAGGRRSIDQPQHF.

The table lists this clone with a count of one. The chain links TRBV19 to TRBJ1-1; no firm D call. Looked up from germline, CDR1 is LNHDA and CDR2 is SQIVND (reference sequence). CDR3 length: 15 amino acids. V lost 5 bases and J 1 base, leaving 14 bases between the germline ends. Here the CDR3 reads CASSSRPRWNTEAFF. The CDR3 DNA sequence: TGTGCCAGTAGTTCGCGGCCGAGGTGGAACACTGAAGCTTTCTTT. The full variable domain, with the rest looked up from reference TRBV19 and TRBJ1-1, is DGGITQSPKYLFRKEGQNVTLSCEQNLNHDAMYWYRQDPGQGLRLIYYSQIVNDFQKGDIAEGYSVSREKKESFPLTVTSAQKNPTAFYLCASSSRPRWNTEAFFGQGTRLTVV.